A selection of T cell receptor beta chains follows, all from one sample in a study of CD8 T cells in Susac syndrome. One entry per CDR3 protein results from TCRdb running MiXCR on the immunoSEQ multiplex PCR reads. Of about 22,000 distinct CDR3 sequences listed, about 92% were seen once; the top ten hold roughly 0.25%. The sequenced material came from CD8+ T cells from PBMCs. These receptors all come from a human donor in good health. Both conserved end residues are part of each CDR3. Fields, in order: V gene, D gene, J gene, clone size, CDR3 DNA, CDR3 protein. D genes are given only for firm matches. Clone size is shown for a subset of rows, as once, few, many or a class of expanded clone.

V gene: TRBV12-3/TRBV12-4; D gene: -; J gene: TRBJ2-2; clone size: -; CDR3 DNA: TGTGCCAGCAGTTTTACGGCAGGTGGAACCGGGGAGCTGTTTTTT; CDR3 protein: CASSFTAGGTGELFF
V gene: TRBV11-2; D gene: TRBD2; J gene: TRBJ2-3; clone size: -; CDR3 DNA: TGTGCCAGCAGCTTGGGACTAGCACACACAGATACGCAGTATTTT; CDR3 protein: CASSLGLAHTDTQYF
V gene: TRBV5-6; D gene: -; J gene: TRBJ1-5; clone size: -; CDR3 DNA: TGTGCCAGCAGCTCGTCCGGGCCCGGCTTGAGCAATCAGCCCCAGCATTTT; CDR3 protein: CASSSSGPGLSNQPQHF
V gene: TRBV11-3; D gene: -; J gene: TRBJ2-3; clone size: once; CDR3 DNA: TGTGCCAGCAGCTTGACGGGGCCGACAGATACGCAGTATTTT; CDR3 protein: CASSLTGPTDTQYF
V gene: TRBV9; D gene: -; J gene: TRBJ1-5; clone size: -; CDR3 DNA: TGTGCCAGCAGCGCCGGACCCGGCAATCAGCCCCAGCATTTT; CDR3 protein: CASSAGPGNQPQHF
V gene: TRBV15; D gene: -; J gene: TRBJ1-4; clone size: -; CDR3 DNA: TGTGCCACCAGCAACGCCAGTCCTAATGAAAAACTGTTTTTT; CDR3 protein: CATSNASPNEKLFF
V gene: TRBV5-1; D gene: TRBD2; J gene: TRBJ2-5; clone size: -; CDR3 DNA: TGCGCCAGCAGCTCCCTAGCGGGGGCTAACCAAGAGACCCAGTACTTC; CDR3 protein: CASSSLAGANQETQYF
V gene: TRBV29-1; D gene: -; J gene: TRBJ2-5; clone size: -; CDR3 DNA: TGCAGCGTACCTCAGGAGGGAGAGGAGGTCCAAGAGACCCAGTACTTC; CDR3 protein: CSVPQEGEEVQETQYF
V gene: TRBV11-2; D gene: TRBD2; J gene: TRBJ2-7; clone size: few; CDR3 DNA: TGTGCCAGCAGCTTCAGCGGGGGGTCCTACGAGCAGTACTTC; CDR3 protein: CASSFSGGSYEQYF
V gene: TRBV12-3/TRBV12-4; D gene: -; J gene: TRBJ1-2; clone size: -; CDR3 DNA: TGTGCCAGCAGCTCAGGGGCTGGCTACACCTTC; CDR3 protein: CASSSGAGYTF
V gene: TRBV9; D gene: TRBD1; J gene: TRBJ1-1; clone size: -; CDR3 DNA: TGTGCCAGCAGCGTAGAGGGACAGGGAGCTGAAGCTTTCTTT; CDR3 protein: CASSVEGQGAEAFF
V gene: TRBV12-3/TRBV12-4; D gene: TRBD2; J gene: TRBJ2-1; clone size: -; CDR3 DNA: TGTGCCAGCAGTTTCCCTAGCGGGACCTACAATGAGCAGTTCTTC; CDR3 protein: CASSFPSGTYNEQFF
V gene: TRBV6-5; D gene: -; J gene: TRBJ2-2; clone size: -; CDR3 DNA: TGTGCCAGCAGTTACGACAGGGAGGCGGACACCGGGGAGCTGTTTTTT; CDR3 protein: CASSYDREADTGELFF
V gene: TRBV5-1; D gene: -; J gene: TRBJ1-1; clone size: -; CDR3 DNA: TGCGCCAGCCGTTCCTGGGGGGGGCTGAACACTGAAGCTTTCTTT; CDR3 protein: CASRSWGGLNTEAFF
V gene: TRBV7-2; D gene: -; J gene: TRBJ1-5; clone size: -; CDR3 DNA: TGTGCCAGCGGGAAAGGGTTTCAGGGTGGTCAGCCCCAGCATTTT; CDR3 protein: CASGKGFQGGQPQHF
V gene: TRBV19; D gene: -; J gene: TRBJ1-2; clone size: -; CDR3 DNA: TGTGCCAGTAGTATCTCCGATTATGGCTACACCTTC; CDR3 protein: CASSISDYGYTF
V gene: TRBV7-8; D gene: TRBD1; J gene: TRBJ2-2; clone size: -; CDR3 DNA: TGTGCCAGCAGCTTAGCTCAGCATCAGGGGGTGACCGGGGAGCTGTTTTTT; CDR3 protein: CASSLAQHQGVTGELFF
V gene: TRBV12-3/TRBV12-4; D gene: TRBD1; J gene: TRBJ2-1; clone size: -; CDR3 DNA: TGTGCCAGCAGCCCCCGGACAGGGTACAATGAGCAGTTCTTC; CDR3 protein: CASSPRTGYNEQFF
V gene: TRBV20-1; D gene: TRBD1; J gene: TRBJ2-7; clone size: -; CDR3 DNA: TGCAGTGCTAGAGCCCGGGACAGTGTCGTGGAGCAGTACTTC; CDR3 protein: CSARARDSVVEQYF
V gene: TRBV18; D gene: -; J gene: TRBJ2-2; clone size: -; CDR3 DNA: TGTGCCAGCTTGGAAACCTCGGGATTTAGGTCCACCGGGGAGCTGTTTTTT; CDR3 protein: CASLETSGFRSTGELFF
V gene: TRBV6-5; D gene: -; J gene: TRBJ2-7; clone size: -; CDR3 DNA: TGTGCCAGCAGTTACTCCGGGACAAATTACGAGCAGTACTTC; CDR3 protein: CASSYSGTNYEQYF
V gene: TRBV5-6; D gene: TRBD1; J gene: TRBJ2-1; clone size: -; CDR3 DNA: TGTGCCAGCAGCTTGGTGGTGACAGGGGTGAACAATGAGCAGTTCTTC; CDR3 protein: CASSLVVTGVNNEQFF
V gene: TRBV27; D gene: -; J gene: TRBJ2-7; clone size: -; CDR3 DNA: TGTGCCAGCAGTTTTACCGAATCCAGAGAGCAGTACTTC; CDR3 protein: CASSFTESREQYF
V gene: TRBV12-3/TRBV12-4; D gene: -; J gene: TRBJ2-7; clone size: few; CDR3 DNA: TGTGCCAGCAGTCCAGGAGGGAGTGGCGAGCAGTACTTC; CDR3 protein: CASSPGGSGEQYF
V gene: TRBV7-9; D gene: -; J gene: TRBJ2-7; clone size: -; CDR3 DNA: TGTGCCAGCAGCGGCGACAGCTACGAGCAGTACTTC; CDR3 protein: CASSGDSYEQYF
V gene: TRBV6-1; D gene: -; J gene: TRBJ1-5; clone size: once; CDR3 DNA: TGTGCCAGCACATTGGGCGATTTTAGCAATCAGCCCCAGCATTTT; CDR3 protein: CASTLGDFSNQPQHF
V gene: TRBV2; D gene: -; J gene: TRBJ1-5; clone size: -; CDR3 DNA: TGTGCCAGTCTCGGGGGGAGCAATCAGCCCCAGCATTTT; CDR3 protein: CASLGGSNQPQHF
V gene: TRBV23-1; D gene: -; J gene: TRBJ2-7; clone size: -; CDR3 DNA: TGCGCCAGCAGTCAATGTCTTATAGACCGGACCTACGAGCAGTACTTC; CDR3 protein: CASSQCLIDRTYEQYF
V gene: TRBV7-9; D gene: -; J gene: TRBJ2-4; clone size: -; CDR3 DNA: TGTGCCAGCTCCTTGCCAGGGGTGGACATTCAGTACTTC; CDR3 protein: CASSLPGVDIQYF
V gene: TRBV6-5; D gene: -; J gene: TRBJ2-7; clone size: once; CDR3 DNA: TGTGCCAGCAGTTACTCGGGTGGGTCCGACTACGAGCAGTACTTC; CDR3 protein: CASSYSGGSDYEQYF
V gene: TRBV3-1; D gene: TRBD1; J gene: TRBJ2-2; clone size: -; CDR3 DNA: TGTGCCAGCAGTCCCCGGACAGGGGGGTCAAACACCGGGGAGCTGTTTTTT; CDR3 protein: CASSPRTGGSNTGELFF
V gene: TRBV5-8; D gene: -; J gene: TRBJ2-7; clone size: -; CDR3 DNA: TGTGCCAGCAGCTTGGCACAGGGAACGTCAAGGGAGCAGTACTTC; CDR3 protein: CASSLAQGTSREQYF
V gene: TRBV4-3; D gene: TRBD1; J gene: TRBJ1-1; clone size: -; CDR3 DNA: TGCGCCAGCAGCGTGACAGGGGGCTACACTGAAGCTTTCTTT; CDR3 protein: CASSVTGGYTEAFF
V gene: TRBV7-9; D gene: -; J gene: TRBJ2-3; clone size: once; CDR3 DNA: TGTGCCAGCAGCTCAGAGGGGGGTCCAGGCACAGATACGCAGTATTTT; CDR3 protein: CASSSEGGPGTDTQYF
V gene: TRBV6-5; D gene: TRBD1; J gene: TRBJ1-5; clone size: -; CDR3 DNA: TGTGCCAGCAGTTACTCGACAGGGGCAGGACAGCCCCAGCATTTT; CDR3 protein: CASSYSTGAGQPQHF
V gene: TRBV9; D gene: -; J gene: TRBJ1-4; clone size: -; CDR3 DNA: TGTGCCAGCAGCGCGCCCCTCGAGACAACTAATGAAAAACTGTTTTTT; CDR3 protein: CASSAPLETTNEKLFF
V gene: TRBV13; D gene: TRBD1; J gene: TRBJ1-1; clone size: -; CDR3 DNA: TGTGCCAGCAGCCCAACAGGGACAGGGAGAGCTTTCTTT; CDR3 protein: CASSPTGTGRAFF
V gene: TRBV6-2/TRBV6-3; D gene: TRBD1; J gene: TRBJ1-5; clone size: -; CDR3 DNA: TGTGCCAGCAGTCGGACAGGGTTCGGTCAGCCCCAGCATTTT; CDR3 protein: CASSRTGFGQPQHF
V gene: TRBV9; D gene: TRBD2; J gene: TRBJ2-1; clone size: -; CDR3 DNA: TGTGCCAGCAGCTCAGGGACTAGCACTGAGCAGTTCTTC; CDR3 protein: CASSSGTSTEQFF
V gene: TRBV20-1; D gene: TRBD1; J gene: TRBJ2-1; clone size: -; CDR3 DNA: TGCAGTGCTAGAGATCTTAGTCCGGACAGGGACTTACATGAGCAGTTCTTC; CDR3 protein: CSARDLSPDRDLHEQFF
V gene: TRBV20-1; D gene: -; J gene: TRBJ1-2; clone size: -; CDR3 DNA: TGCAGTGCTAGAGTCCTGGGGGAGGACTATGGCTACACCTTC; CDR3 protein: CSARVLGEDYGYTF
V gene: TRBV11-2; D gene: -; J gene: TRBJ2-7; clone size: few; CDR3 DNA: TGTGCCAGCGCGCCGAGGGCTTACGAGCAGTACTTC; CDR3 protein: CASAPRAYEQYF
V gene: TRBV6-2/TRBV6-3; D gene: -; J gene: TRBJ2-1; clone size: -; CDR3 DNA: TGTGCCAGCAGTTACTGGCTAGCTCAGAATGAGCAGTTCTTC; CDR3 protein: CASSYWLAQNEQFF
V gene: TRBV7-2; D gene: -; J gene: TRBJ2-3; clone size: -; CDR3 DNA: TGTGCCAGCAGCTTAGTAGGGGGGGGAAGCACAGATACGCAGTATTTT; CDR3 protein: CASSLVGGGSTDTQYF
V gene: TRBV6-6; D gene: -; J gene: TRBJ2-7; clone size: -; CDR3 DNA: TGTGCCAGCAGCCGGGGGAGAGATACCTACGAGCAGTACTTC; CDR3 protein: CASSRGRDTYEQYF
V gene: TRBV24-1; D gene: TRBD1; J gene: TRBJ2-5; clone size: -; CDR3 DNA: TGTGCCACCAGTGATCCGGACAGGGGCCCCCAAGAGACCCAGTACTTC; CDR3 protein: CATSDPDRGPQETQYF
V gene: TRBV29-1; D gene: -; J gene: TRBJ2-6; clone size: once; CDR3 DNA: TGCAGCGTTGAAGATCGCGAAGGGATCTCTGGGGCCAACGTCCTGACTTTC; CDR3 protein: CSVEDREGISGANVLTF
V gene: TRBV5-6; D gene: TRBD1; J gene: TRBJ2-1; clone size: -; CDR3 DNA: TGTGCCAGCAGGGGGACAGGGCTCTACAATGAGCAGTTCTTC; CDR3 protein: CASRGTGLYNEQFF
V gene: TRBV10-3; D gene: TRBD1; J gene: TRBJ1-2; clone size: -; CDR3 DNA: TGTGCCATCAGTGAGCCGACAGGGTCGGGTGGCTACACCTTC; CDR3 protein: CAISEPTGSGGYTF
V gene: TRBV7-2; D gene: -; J gene: TRBJ2-6; clone size: -; CDR3 DNA: TGTGCCAGCAGCCCAGCGGGTGGGGTATCCGGGGCCAACGTCCTGACTTTC; CDR3 protein: CASSPAGGVSGANVLTF
V gene: TRBV9; D gene: -; J gene: TRBJ2-1; clone size: -; CDR3 DNA: TGTGCCAGCAGCAAAAGGGGGGGGGTGCACAATGAGCAGTTCTTC; CDR3 protein: CASSKRGGVHNEQFF
V gene: TRBV19; D gene: -; J gene: TRBJ1-5; clone size: -; CDR3 DNA: TGTGCCAGTAGTATCCCGACAGGTCCCGTCCCCCAGCATTTT; CDR3 protein: CASSIPTGPVPQHF
V gene: TRBV7-9; D gene: TRBD1; J gene: TRBJ2-7; clone size: -; CDR3 DNA: TGTGCCAGCAGCTTAGCTAGGAGGACAGGGTTGAACGAGCAGTACTTC; CDR3 protein: CASSLARRTGLNEQYF
V gene: TRBV6-1; D gene: -; J gene: TRBJ2-7; clone size: few; CDR3 DNA: TGTGCCAGCAGTGAATTTCGCAGCACGCACGAGCAGTACTTC; CDR3 protein: CASSEFRSTHEQYF
V gene: TRBV9; D gene: -; J gene: TRBJ1-6; clone size: -; CDR3 DNA: TGTGCCAGCAAGAGAGACACTTTTGATTCACCCCTCCACTTT; CDR3 protein: CASKRDTFDSPLHF
V gene: TRBV7-7; D gene: -; J gene: TRBJ2-5; clone size: -; CDR3 DNA: TGTGCTAGCAGCTTAACCAGTCGGGAGACCCAGTACTTC; CDR3 protein: CASSLTSRETQYF
V gene: TRBV20-1; D gene: TRBD1; J gene: TRBJ1-1; clone size: -; CDR3 DNA: TGCAGTGCTCCCGGCCCCCCGGACAGGGAAGAGAACACTGAAGCTTTCTTT; CDR3 protein: CSAPGPPDREENTEAFF
V gene: TRBV11-2; D gene: -; J gene: TRBJ2-2; clone size: -; CDR3 DNA: TGTGCCAGCAGCTTAGATGGCGGAGGTGCCGGGGAGCTGTTTTTT; CDR3 protein: CASSLDGGGAGELFF
V gene: TRBV6-2/TRBV6-3; D gene: -; J gene: TRBJ1-1; clone size: -; CDR3 DNA: TGTGCCAGCAGTTATCCAACTGAAGCTTTCTTT; CDR3 protein: CASSYPTEAFF